The 18 T cell receptor beta chains presented below share a single source sample, sequenced in a study of monozygotic twins with inflammatory bowel disease. TCRdb re-called the 5' RACE reads and catalogs CDR3 proteins one per entry, DNA excluded. The specimen's table records some 450,000 distinct CDR3 sequences. The sample was blood. The receptors derive from a human donor with ulcerative colitis or Crohn's disease, or a healthy co-twin of an affected twin (not recorded which).

The chain is built from TRBV29-1 and TRBJ1-2; TCRdb lists TRBD1, though no DNA is available to test this call. This CDR3 is 13 amino acids long. In germline, CDR1 is SQVTM, CDR2 ANQGSEA. The CDR3 protein is CSVDQGQGYGYTF.

The rearrangement joins TRBV12-3 or TRBV12-4 to TRBJ2-2; TCRdb's D gene call, TRBD1, goes unchecked for lack of DNA. The CDR3 contains 16 residues. The CDR3 loop is CASSPQGQGRTGELFF.

The genes are TRBV28 and TRBJ2-1; no DNA is available, so the TRBD2 call from TCRdb remains unchecked. CDR1 is MDHEN, CDR2 SYDVKM, per germline. The CDR3 contains 16 residues. CDR3 loop: CASSLAGGLKGDEQFF.

The J gene is TRBJ1-1, the V gene TRBV7-2. CDR3 length equals 12 residues. The germline V gene encodes CDR1 SGHTA and CDR2 FQGNSA. The CDR3 protein is CASSLANRGGFF.

The rearrangement joins TRBV12-3 or TRBV12-4 to TRBJ2-7; the TCRdb D gene call, TRBD1, has no DNA to confirm it. The CDR3 is 15 amino acids. The CDR3 loop is CASREGDRDSYEQYF.

The chain is built from TRBV20-1 and TRBJ2-1; TCRdb's D gene call, TRBD2, goes unchecked for lack of DNA. Germline V gives CDR1 DFQATT, CDR2 SNEGSKA (reference sequence). This CDR3 region has 15 residues. The CDR3 is CSASGRAGSYNEQFF.

V and J are TRBV12-3 or TRBV12-4 and TRBJ2-5. There are 14 residues in the CDR3. CDR3 in amino acids: CASRRSSLEETQYF.

The V and J genes are TRBV5-1 and TRBJ2-1. Germline CDR1 SGHRS, CDR2 YFSETQ. The CDR3 is made up of 11 amino acids. The CDR3: CASEIRDEQFF.

This chain connects TRBV4-3 to TRBJ1-5; the D call from TCRdb, TRBD1, cannot be confirmed without DNA. Germline CDR1 is LGHNA and CDR2 is YSLEER. The CDR3 is made up of 15 amino acids. CDR3 protein: CASSQEGGGRQPQHF.

J is TRBJ1-1 and V is TRBV19. The CDR3 sequence is 16 residues long. The germline V gene has CDR1 LNHDA and CDR2 SQIVND (reference sequence). The chain's CDR3 is CASSSPALRPGTEAFF.

CDR3 sequence: CASSSVWGQRNSPLHF. V gene TRBV28 combines with J gene TRBJ1-6; TCRdb proposes TRBD1, but this gene call is untestable without DNA. The CDR3 is 16 amino acids. Germline values: CDR1 MDHEN, CDR2 SYDVKM. The entire variable domain, with the rest obtained from reference TRBV28 and TRBJ1-6, is as follows: DVKVTQSSRYLVKRTGEKVFLECVQDMDHENMFWYRQDPGLGLRLIYFSYDVKMKEKGDIPEGYSVSREKKERFSLILESASTNQTSMYLCASSSVWGQRNSPLHFGNGTRLTVT.

The chain carries TRBV15 and TRBJ1-5. The CDR3 spans 14 residues. Germline V gene data show CDR1 as LNHNV and CDR2 as YYDKDF (reference sequence). This chain's CDR3 is CATSRAAGNQPQHF.

This sequence joins TRBV29-1 and TRBJ2-2; the D call of TRBD1 rests on TCRdb alone, since no DNA is present to check it. In germline, CDR1 is SQVTM, CDR2 ANQGSEA. The CDR3 spans 12 residues. CDR3 residues: CSVVSPAGELFF.

The J gene is TRBJ2-6, the V gene TRBV7-3; as DNA is missing, the TRBD2 call by TCRdb cannot be tested. In germline, CDR1 is SGHTA, CDR2 FQGTGA. The CDR3 has 17 residues. CDR3 region: CASSLGGTAPGANVLTF.

The chain employs TRBV20-1 and TRBJ2-7. The CDR3 contains 13 residues. CDR1 DFQATT and CDR2 SNEGSKA come from the germline V gene (reference sequence). The CDR3 is CSARDRASYEQYF.

The J gene is TRBJ2-2, the V gene TRBV18; TCRdb picks TRBD2, but there is no DNA to check that call. The CDR3 consists of 16 residues. The V gene's germline CDR1 is KGHSH and CDR2 LQKENI. CDR3 loop: CASSPLGLAGTGELFF.

The CDR3 here is CASSYSGIPNTEAFF. V and J are TRBV6-5 and TRBJ1-1. Looked up from germline, CDR1 is MNHEY and CDR2 is SVGAGI. The CDR3 is 15 amino acids.

V gene TRBV20-1 combines with J gene TRBJ2-1; the D call from TCRdb, TRBD1, cannot be confirmed without DNA. The CDR3 is made up of 14 amino acids. Germline V gene lookup returns CDR1 DFQATT and CDR2 SNEGSKA (reference sequence). CDR3 residues: CSASRDRGENEQFF.